The rows below give T cell receptor beta chains drawn from one sample of a study of cytomegalovirus exposure and HLA in healthy donors. Only in-frame clones appear in the TCRdb table, and some are missing; sequencing was by immunoSEQ multiplex PCR. The repertoire holds about 190,000 clones, with 70% to 90% as singletons. Sequenced material: PBMCs. Source of these receptors: a woman younger than 30 in good health and CMV-seronegative. Both conserved end residues are part of each CDR3. D genes are given only for firm matches. Expanded clones are given a class, and other clones once, few, many or no size at all.

TRBV7-3	-	TRBD1	TRBJ2-3	TGTGCCAGCAGCTTTGGACAGGTACCCACAGATACGCAGTATTTT	CASSFGQVPTDTQYF
TRBV7-8	few	-	TRBJ1-1	TGTGCCAGCAGCTACGTCGGGAACACTGAAGCTTTCTTT	CASSYVGNTEAFF
TRBV5-1	-	-	TRBJ2-7	TGCGCCAGCAGCTTGTTGGGACTGAGCTCCTACGAGCAGTACTTC	CASSLLGLSSYEQYF
TRBV29-1	-	TRBD1	TRBJ1-1	TGCAGCGTCTCCGGGACAGGGAGAGGGTACACTGAAGCTTTCTTT	CSVSGTGRGYTEAFF
TRBV6-5	-	TRBD2	TRBJ2-1	TGTGCCAGCAGTCCCGGGACTAGCGGGGTCAATGAGCAGTTCTTC	CASSPGTSGVNEQFF
TRBV19	once	-	TRBJ2-3	TGTGCCAGTAGTCGAGAGAGCGATACGCAGTATTTT	CASSRESDTQYF
TRBV20-1	-	TRBD1	TRBJ2-7	TGCAGCCCGTCACAGGGGAACGAGCAGTACTTC	CSPSQGNEQYF
TRBV13	-	TRBD1	TRBJ1-2	TGTGCCAGCAGGCCGACTCGGACAGGGGGTTCGGGCTACACCTTC	CASRPTRTGGSGYTF
TRBV5-1	-	TRBD1	TRBJ1-3	TGCGCCAGCAGCCCCGGACAGGGTCACGGAAACACCATATATTTT	CASSPGQGHGNTIYF
TRBV27	-	-	TRBJ2-7	TGTGCCAGCAGTTTAACTCCTACCTACGAGCAGTACTTC	CASSLTPTYEQYF
TRBV7-6	-	TRBD2	TRBJ2-1	TGTGCCAGCAGCCGTCCGGGACTAGCGGCCAATGAGCAGTTCTTC	CASSRPGLAANEQFF
TRBV5-4	-	TRBD1	TRBJ1-2	TGTGCCAGCAGCCAGGAAACAGGGGGCTATGGCTACACCTTC	CASSQETGGYGYTF
TRBV18	-	TRBD1	TRBJ2-2	TGTGCCAGCTCACCTAGGGCCGGGACAGTGATGAACACCGGGGAGCTGTTTTTT	CASSPRAGTVMNTGELFF
TRBV19	-	-	TRBJ2-7	TGTGCCAGTAGTATAGGTGGGGGCTTCCACGCGTCCTACGAGCAGTACTTC	CASSIGGGFHASYEQYF
TRBV6-5	-	-	TRBJ1-5	TGTGCCAGCAGATACAGCTCCAATCAGCCCCAGCATTTT	CASRYSSNQPQHF
TRBV10-3	-	TRBD1	TRBJ1-1	TGTGCCATCAGTGGACAGGGCTGGACTGAAGCTTTCTTT	CAISGQGWTEAFF
TRBV19	-	-	TRBJ2-6	TGTGCCAGTAGAACAAGCTCTGGGGCCAACGTCCTGACTTTC	CASRTSSGANVLTF
TRBV28	once	TRBD1	TRBJ2-7	TGTGCCAGCAACTGGGACAGGGGCTCCACCTACGAGCAGTACTTC	CASNWDRGSTYEQYF
TRBV29-1	-	TRBD1	TRBJ2-7	TGCAGCGTTGCGCAGGGGGCTTGGGAGCAGTACTTC	CSVAQGAWEQYF
TRBV4-3	-	TRBD1	TRBJ2-7	TGCGCCAGCAGCCAAGCACAGGGGGCCTACGAGCAGTACTTC	CASSQAQGAYEQYF